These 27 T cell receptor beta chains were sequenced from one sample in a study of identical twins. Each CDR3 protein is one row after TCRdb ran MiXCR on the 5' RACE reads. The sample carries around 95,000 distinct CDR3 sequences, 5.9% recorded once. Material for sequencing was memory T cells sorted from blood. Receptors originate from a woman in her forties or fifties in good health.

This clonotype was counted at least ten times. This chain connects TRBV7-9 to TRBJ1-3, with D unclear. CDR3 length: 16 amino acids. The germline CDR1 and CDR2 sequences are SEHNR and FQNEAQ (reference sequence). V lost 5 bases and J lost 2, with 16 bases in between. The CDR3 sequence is CASSAEGRLAGNTIYF. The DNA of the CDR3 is TGTGCCAGCAGCGCCGAAGGGAGACTCGCTGGAAACACCATATATTTT.

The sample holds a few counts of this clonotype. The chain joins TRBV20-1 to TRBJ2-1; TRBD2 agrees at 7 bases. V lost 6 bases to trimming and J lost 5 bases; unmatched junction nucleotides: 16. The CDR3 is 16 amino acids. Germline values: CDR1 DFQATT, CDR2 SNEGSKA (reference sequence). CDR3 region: CSATPSPGLVNNEQFF. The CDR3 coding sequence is TGCAGTGCCACTCCCTCCCCCGGACTAGTCAACAATGAGCAGTTCTTC.

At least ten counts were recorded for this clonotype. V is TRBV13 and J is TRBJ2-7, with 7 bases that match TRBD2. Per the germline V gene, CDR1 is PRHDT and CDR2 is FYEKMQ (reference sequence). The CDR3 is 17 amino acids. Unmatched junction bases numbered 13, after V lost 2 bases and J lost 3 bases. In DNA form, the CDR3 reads TGTGCCAGCAGCTTAACAGGTTGGGCGGCGGGAGTCTACGAGCAGTACTTC. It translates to CASSLTGWAAGVYEQYF. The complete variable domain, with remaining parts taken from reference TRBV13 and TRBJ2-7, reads AAGVIQSPRHLIKEKRETATLKCYPIPRHDTVYWYQQGPGQDPQFLISFYEKMQSDKGSIPDRFSAQQFSDYHSELNMSSLELGDSALYFCASSLTGWAAGVYEQYFGPGTRLTVT.

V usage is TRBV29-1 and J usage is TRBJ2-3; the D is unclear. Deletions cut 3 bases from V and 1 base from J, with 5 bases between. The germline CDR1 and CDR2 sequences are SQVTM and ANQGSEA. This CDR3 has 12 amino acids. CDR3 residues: CSVDPGTDTQYF. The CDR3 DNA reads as TGCAGCGTTGACCCGGGCACAGATACGCAGTATTTT.

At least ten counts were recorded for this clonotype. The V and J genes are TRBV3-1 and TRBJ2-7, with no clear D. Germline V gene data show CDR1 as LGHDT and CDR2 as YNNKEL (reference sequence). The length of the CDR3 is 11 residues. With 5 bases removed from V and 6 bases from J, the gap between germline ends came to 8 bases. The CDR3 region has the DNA TGTGCCAGCAGCAAATTTGGCGAGCAGTACTTC. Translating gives CASSKFGEQYF.

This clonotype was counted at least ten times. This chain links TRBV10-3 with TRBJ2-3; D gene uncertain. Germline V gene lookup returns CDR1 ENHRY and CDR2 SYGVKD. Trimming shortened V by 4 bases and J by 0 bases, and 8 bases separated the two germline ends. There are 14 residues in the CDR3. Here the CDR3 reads CAISGLGSTDTQYF. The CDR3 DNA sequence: TGTGCCATCAGTGGACTGGGTAGCACAGATACGCAGTATTTT.

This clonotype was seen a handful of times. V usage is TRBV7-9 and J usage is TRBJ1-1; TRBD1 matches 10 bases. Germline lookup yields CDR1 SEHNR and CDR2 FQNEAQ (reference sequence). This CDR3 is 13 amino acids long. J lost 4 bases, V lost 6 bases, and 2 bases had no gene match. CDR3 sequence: CASRRQGATEAFF. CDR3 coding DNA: TGTGCCAGCAGACGACAGGGGGCCACTGAAGCTTTCTTT.

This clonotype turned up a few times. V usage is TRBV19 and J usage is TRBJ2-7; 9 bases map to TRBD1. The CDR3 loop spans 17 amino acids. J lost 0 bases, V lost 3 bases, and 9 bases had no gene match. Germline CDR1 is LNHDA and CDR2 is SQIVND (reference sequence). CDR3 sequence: CASSMPPGQGTSYEQYF. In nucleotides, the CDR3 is TGTGCCAGTAGTATGCCGCCGGGACAGGGCACCTCCTACGAGCAGTACTTC.

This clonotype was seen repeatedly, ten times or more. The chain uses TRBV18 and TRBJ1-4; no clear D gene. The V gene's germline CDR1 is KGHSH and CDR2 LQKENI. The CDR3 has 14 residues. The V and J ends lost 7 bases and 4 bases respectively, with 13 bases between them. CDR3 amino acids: CASWRTGGNEKLFF. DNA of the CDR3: TGTGCCAGCTGGCGAACTGGAGGTAATGAAAAACTGTTTTTT. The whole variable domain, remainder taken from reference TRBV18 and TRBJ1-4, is NAGVMQNPRHLVRRRGQEARLRCSPMKGHSHVYWYRQLPEEGLKFMVYLQKENIIDESGMPKERFSAEFPKEGPSILRIQQVVRGDSAAYFCASWRTGGNEKLFFGSGTQLSVL.

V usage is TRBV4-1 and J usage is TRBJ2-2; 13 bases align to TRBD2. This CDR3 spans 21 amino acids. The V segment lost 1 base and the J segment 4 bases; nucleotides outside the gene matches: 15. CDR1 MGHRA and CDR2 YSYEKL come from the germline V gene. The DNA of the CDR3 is TGCGCCAGCAGCCAAGCCCCACTGCGACGGGGACTAGCGGGAACCACCGGGGAGCTGTTTTTT. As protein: CASSQAPLRRGLAGTTGELFF.

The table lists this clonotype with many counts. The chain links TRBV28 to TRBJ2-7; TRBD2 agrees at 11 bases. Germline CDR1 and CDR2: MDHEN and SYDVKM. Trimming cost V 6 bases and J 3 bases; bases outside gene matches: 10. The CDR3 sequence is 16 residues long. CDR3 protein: CASSPGSGRAVYEQYF. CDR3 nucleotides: TGTGCCAGCAGCCCGGGTAGCGGGAGGGCCGTCTACGAGCAGTACTTC.

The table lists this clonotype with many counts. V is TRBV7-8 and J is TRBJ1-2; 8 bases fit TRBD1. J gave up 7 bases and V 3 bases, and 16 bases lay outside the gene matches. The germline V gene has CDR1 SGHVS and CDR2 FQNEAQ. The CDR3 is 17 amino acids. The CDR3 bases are TGTGCCAGCAGCTTTCCCGGGGGGGGCCAGGGGGCTATTGGCTACACCTTC. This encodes CASSFPGGGQGAIGYTF.

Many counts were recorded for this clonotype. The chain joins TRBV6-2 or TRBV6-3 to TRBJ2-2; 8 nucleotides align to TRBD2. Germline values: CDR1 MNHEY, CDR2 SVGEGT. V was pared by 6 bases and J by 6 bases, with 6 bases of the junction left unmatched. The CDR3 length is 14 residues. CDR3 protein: CASRYSGTPGELFF. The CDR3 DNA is TGTGCCAGCAGATATAGCGGGACCCCCGGGGAGCTGTTTTTT.

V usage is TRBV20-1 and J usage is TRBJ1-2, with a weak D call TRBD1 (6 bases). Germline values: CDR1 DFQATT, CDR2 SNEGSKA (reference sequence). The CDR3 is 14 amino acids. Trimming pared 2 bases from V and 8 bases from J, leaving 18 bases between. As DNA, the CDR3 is TGCAGTGCTAGAAGCCCAGGGGAGAAGGTGGGCTACACCTTC. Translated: CSARSPGEKVGYTF.

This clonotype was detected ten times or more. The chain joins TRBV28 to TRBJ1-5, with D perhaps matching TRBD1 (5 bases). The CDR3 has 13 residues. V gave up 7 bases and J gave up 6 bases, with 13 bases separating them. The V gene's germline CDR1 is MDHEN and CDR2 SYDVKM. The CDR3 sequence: CASTGAGVQPQHF. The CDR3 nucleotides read TGTGCCAGCACCGGGGCCGGCGTTCAGCCCCAGCATTTT. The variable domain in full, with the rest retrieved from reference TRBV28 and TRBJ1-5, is DVKVTQSSRYLVKRTGEKVFLECVQDMDHENMFWYRQDPGLGLRLIYFSYDVKMKEKGDIPEGYSVSREKKERFSLILESASTNQTSMYLCASTGAGVQPQHFGDGTRLSIL.

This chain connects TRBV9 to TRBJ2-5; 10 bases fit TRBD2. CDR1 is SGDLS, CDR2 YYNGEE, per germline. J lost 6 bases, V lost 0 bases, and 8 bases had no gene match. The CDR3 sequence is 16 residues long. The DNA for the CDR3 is TGTGCCAGCAGCGTAGAGTCGGGACTAGCGTCAAAGACCCAGTACTTC. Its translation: CASSVESGLASKTQYF.

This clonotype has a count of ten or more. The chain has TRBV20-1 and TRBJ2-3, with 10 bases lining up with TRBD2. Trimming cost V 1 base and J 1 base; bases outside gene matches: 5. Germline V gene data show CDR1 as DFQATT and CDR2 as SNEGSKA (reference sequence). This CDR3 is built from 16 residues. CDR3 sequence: CSARASGSLGTDTQYF. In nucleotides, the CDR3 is TGCAGTGCTAGAGCTAGCGGGAGCCTCGGCACAGATACGCAGTATTTT.

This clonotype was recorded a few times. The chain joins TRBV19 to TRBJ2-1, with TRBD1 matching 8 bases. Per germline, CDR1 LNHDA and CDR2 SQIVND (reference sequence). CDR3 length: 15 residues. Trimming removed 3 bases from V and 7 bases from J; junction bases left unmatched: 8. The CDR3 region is CASSMIEQGENEQFF. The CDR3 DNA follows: TGTGCCAGTAGTATGATCGAACAGGGGGAAAATGAGCAGTTCTTC. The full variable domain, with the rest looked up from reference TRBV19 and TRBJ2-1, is DGGITQSPKYLFRKEGQNVTLSCEQNLNHDAMYWYRQDPGQGLRLIYYSQIVNDFQKGDIAEGYSVSREKKESFPLTVTSAQKNPTAFYLCASSMIEQGENEQFFGPGTRLTVL.

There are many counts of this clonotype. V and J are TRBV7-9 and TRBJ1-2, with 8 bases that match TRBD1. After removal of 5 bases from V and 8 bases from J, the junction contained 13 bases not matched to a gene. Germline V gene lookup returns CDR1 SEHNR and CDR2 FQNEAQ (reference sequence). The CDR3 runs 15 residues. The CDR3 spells CASSPGGRGGLGYTF. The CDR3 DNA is TGTGCCAGCAGCCCAGGGGGCCGCGGTGGACTCGGCTACACCTTC.

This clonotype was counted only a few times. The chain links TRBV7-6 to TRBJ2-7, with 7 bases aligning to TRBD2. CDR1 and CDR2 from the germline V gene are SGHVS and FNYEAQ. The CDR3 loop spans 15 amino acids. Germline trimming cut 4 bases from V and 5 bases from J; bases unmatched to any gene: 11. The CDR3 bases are TGTGCCAGCAGCTCAACCAGCGGGGAGGGCAACGAGCAGTACTTC. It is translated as CASSSTSGEGNEQYF.

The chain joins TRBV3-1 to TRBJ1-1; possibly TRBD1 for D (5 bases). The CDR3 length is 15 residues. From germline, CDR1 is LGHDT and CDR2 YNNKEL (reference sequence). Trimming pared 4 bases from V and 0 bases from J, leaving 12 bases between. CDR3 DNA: TGTGCCAGCAGCCTGGGGGGGAGGATGAACACTGAAGCTTTCTTT. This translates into CASSLGGRMNTEAFF.

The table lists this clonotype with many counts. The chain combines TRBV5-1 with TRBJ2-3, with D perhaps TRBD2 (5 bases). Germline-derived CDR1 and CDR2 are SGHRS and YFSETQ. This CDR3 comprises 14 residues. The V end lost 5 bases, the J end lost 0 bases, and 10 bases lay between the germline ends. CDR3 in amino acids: CASSEGSSTDTQYF. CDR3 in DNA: TGCGCCAGCAGTGAGGGTTCTAGCACAGATACGCAGTATTTT.

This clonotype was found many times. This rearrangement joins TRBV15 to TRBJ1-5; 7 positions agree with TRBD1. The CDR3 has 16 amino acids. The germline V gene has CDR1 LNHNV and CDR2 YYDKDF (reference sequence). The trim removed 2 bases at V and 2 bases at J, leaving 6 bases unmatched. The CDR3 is CATSRNDRAGNQPQHF. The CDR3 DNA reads TGTGCCACCAGCAGAAATGACAGGGCCGGCAATCAGCCCCAGCATTTT.

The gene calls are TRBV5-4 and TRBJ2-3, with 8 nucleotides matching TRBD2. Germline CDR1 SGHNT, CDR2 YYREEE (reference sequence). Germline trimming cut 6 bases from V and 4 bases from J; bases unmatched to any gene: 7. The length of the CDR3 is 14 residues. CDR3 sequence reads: CASTLREGPDTQYF. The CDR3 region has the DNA TGTGCCAGCACACTTCGGGAGGGCCCAGATACGCAGTATTTT.

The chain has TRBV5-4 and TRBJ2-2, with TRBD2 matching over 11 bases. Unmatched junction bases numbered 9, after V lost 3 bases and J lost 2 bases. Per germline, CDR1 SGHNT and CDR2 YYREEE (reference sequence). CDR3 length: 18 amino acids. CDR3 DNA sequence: TGTGCCAGCAGCTCAGGGACTAGCGGAGCCCTAAACACCGGGGAGCTGTTTTTT. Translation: CASSSGTSGALNTGELFF.

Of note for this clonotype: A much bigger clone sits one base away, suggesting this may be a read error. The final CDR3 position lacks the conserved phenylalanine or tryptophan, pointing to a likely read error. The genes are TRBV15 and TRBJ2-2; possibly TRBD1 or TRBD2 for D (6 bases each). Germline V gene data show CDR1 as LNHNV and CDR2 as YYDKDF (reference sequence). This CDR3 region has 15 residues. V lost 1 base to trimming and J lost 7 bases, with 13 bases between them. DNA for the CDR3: TGTGCCACCAGCAGAGTGGAGGGGGGTTACGGGGAGCTGTTTCTT. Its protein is CATSRVEGGYGELFL.

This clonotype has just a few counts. The CDR3 nucleotides read TGTGCCACCCGAGCCGGGACTAGTGACACAGATACGCAGTATTTT. Its translation: CATRAGTSDTDTQYF. The V call is TRBV15, the J call TRBJ2-3; 8 bases are a match to TRBD2. The CDR3 contains 15 residues. J lost 2 bases, V lost 8 bases, and 9 bases had no gene match. Germline V lookup: CDR1 LNHNV, CDR2 YYDKDF (reference sequence). Variable domain in full (rest from reference TRBV15 and TRBJ2-3): DAMVIQNPRYQVTQFGKPVTLSCSQTLNHNVMYWYQQKSSQAPKLLFHYYDKDFNNEADTPDNFQSRRPNTSFCFLDIRSPGLGDTAMYLCATRAGTSDTDTQYFGPGTRLTVL.